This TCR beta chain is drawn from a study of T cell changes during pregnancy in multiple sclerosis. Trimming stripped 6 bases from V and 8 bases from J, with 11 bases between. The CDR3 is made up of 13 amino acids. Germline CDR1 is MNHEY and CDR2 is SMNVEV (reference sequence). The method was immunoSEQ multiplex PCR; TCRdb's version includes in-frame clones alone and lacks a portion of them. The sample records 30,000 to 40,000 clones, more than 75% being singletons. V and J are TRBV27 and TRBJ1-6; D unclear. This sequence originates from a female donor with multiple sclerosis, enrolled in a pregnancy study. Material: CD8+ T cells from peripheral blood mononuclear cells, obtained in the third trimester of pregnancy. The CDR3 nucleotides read TGTGCCAGCAGCCACCAGTTCCATTCACCCCTCCACTTT. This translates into CASSHQFHSPLHF.